This T cell receptor (beta chain) was captured in a study of T cell responses to AZD1222 COVID-19 vaccine. This CDR3 is 13 amino acids long. V shed 5 bases and J 5 bases; nucleotides not matched to a gene: 1. To note about this clone: Its target is not known.

Broader study findings: After the peak T cell response, and only then, were repertoires sampled.

Profiling relied on immunoSEQ multiplex PCR, and the TCRdb table lists in-frame clones only, not all of them. Here the sample spans 150,000 to 180,000 clones, about nine tenths being singletons. The J gene is TRBJ1-4, the V gene TRBV12-3 or TRBV12-4, with TRBD1 matching 8 bases. The receptor was isolated from an adult in good health. The sample in question was peripheral blood, obtained on day 0 of MenACWY control vaccination. The CDR3 region has the DNA TGTGCCAGCAGTCGACAGGGGAATGAAAAACTGTTTTTT. Translation: CASSRQGNEKLFF.